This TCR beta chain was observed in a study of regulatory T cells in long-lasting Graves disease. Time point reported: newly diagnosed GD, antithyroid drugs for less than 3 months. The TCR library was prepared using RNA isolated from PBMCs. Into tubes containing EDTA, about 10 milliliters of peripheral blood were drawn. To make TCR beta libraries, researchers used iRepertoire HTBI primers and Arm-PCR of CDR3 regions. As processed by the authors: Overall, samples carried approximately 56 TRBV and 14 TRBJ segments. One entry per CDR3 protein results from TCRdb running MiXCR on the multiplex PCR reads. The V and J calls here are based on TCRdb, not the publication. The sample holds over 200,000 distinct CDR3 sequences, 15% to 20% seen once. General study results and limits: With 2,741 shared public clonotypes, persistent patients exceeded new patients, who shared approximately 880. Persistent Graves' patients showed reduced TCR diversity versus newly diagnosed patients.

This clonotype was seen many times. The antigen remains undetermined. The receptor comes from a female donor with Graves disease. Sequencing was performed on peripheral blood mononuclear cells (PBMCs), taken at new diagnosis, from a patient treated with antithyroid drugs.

CDR3 sequence reads: CASSPGQNTDTQYF. The DNA for the CDR3 is TGTGCCAGCAGTCCGGGACAGAACACAGATACGCAGTATTTT. V gene TRBV27 combines with J gene TRBJ2-3; 7 bases fit TRBD1. The V gene's germline CDR1 is MNHEY and CDR2 SMNVEV (reference sequence). The ends lost 5 bases at V and 2 bases at J; junction bases unmatched: 4. The CDR3 length is 14 residues.